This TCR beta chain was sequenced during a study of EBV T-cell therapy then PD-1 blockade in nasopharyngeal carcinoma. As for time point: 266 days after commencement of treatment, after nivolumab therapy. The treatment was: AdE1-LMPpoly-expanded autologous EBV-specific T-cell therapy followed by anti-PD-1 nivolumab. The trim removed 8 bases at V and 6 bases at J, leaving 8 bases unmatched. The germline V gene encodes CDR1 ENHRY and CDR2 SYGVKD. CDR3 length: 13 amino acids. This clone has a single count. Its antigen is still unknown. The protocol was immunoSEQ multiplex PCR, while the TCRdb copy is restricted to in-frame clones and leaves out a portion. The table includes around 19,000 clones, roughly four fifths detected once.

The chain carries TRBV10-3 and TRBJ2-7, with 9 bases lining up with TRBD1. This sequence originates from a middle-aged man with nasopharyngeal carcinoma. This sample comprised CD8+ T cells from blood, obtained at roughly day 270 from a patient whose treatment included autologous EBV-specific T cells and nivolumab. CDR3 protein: CAIPGQGVGEQYF. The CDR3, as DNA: TGTGCCATCCCGGGACAGGGAGTTGGCGAGCAGTACTTC.